These T cell receptor beta chains were read from a single sample in a study of monozygotic twins with inflammatory bowel disease. TCRdb reprocessed the 5' RACE reads, with one entry per CDR3 protein and no DNA. The table lists 300,000 to 400,000 distinct CDR3 sequences. Sequencing was done on a sample of blood. The receptors were sampled from a human donor with ulcerative colitis or Crohn's disease, or a healthy co-twin of an affected twin (not recorded which). The CDR3 runs from the conserved cysteine through the conserved F or W. Each record gives: V gene, CDR3 length, J gene, CDR3 protein.

>TRBV10-3|14|TRBJ1-1
CAIRQGSPNTEAFF
>TRBV6-2/TRBV6-3|15|TRBJ2-7
CASRPNTGTGGEQYF
>TRBV6-5|13|TRBJ2-1
CASSYSGNNEQFF
>TRBV20-1|13|TRBJ1-6
CSARMGGNPPLHF
>TRBV10-3|15|TRBJ2-3
CAISLGGGATDTQYF
>TRBV6-2/TRBV6-3|16|TRBJ2-5
CASSLLAGGPRETQYF
>TRBV4-2|15|TRBJ2-1
CASSRGGQGFDEQFF
>TRBV20-1|14|TRBJ2-3
CSARRTGGWGTQYF
>TRBV5-1|16|TRBJ2-2
CASSLEPGQNTGELSF
>TRBV7-2|15|TRBJ2-5
CASSDGGAGRETQYF
>TRBV7-2|16|TRBJ1-5
CASSLGDSPLNQPQHF
>TRBV5-5|15|TRBJ2-2
CASSLSVPNTGELFF
>TRBV7-2|15|TRBJ1-5
CASSAAVGVGQPQHF
>TRBV20-1|15|TRBJ2-7
CSARPSGGQGYEQYF
>TRBV24-1|16|TRBJ2-6
CATSGGDAAGANVLTF
>TRBV20-1|14|TRBJ2-5
CSARSGLGGETQYF
>TRBV11-2|18|TRBJ2-2
CASVWGGRTTLNTGELFF
>TRBV7-2|17|TRBJ1-5
CASSLGGAGGLNQPQHF
>TRBV4-3|19|TRBJ2-2
CASSSRTGGRPTDTGELFF
>TRBV25-1|13|TRBJ2-3
CASMRSARDTQYF
>TRBV12-3/TRBV12-4|16|TRBJ1-4
CASSFPGTKKMKNCFF
>TRBV4-3|15|TRBJ2-3
CASSHLAGGTDTQYF
>TRBV3-1|15|TRBJ2-1
CASSQLAGGHNEQFF
>TRBV5-1|14|TRBJ1-1
CASSTSTANTEAFF